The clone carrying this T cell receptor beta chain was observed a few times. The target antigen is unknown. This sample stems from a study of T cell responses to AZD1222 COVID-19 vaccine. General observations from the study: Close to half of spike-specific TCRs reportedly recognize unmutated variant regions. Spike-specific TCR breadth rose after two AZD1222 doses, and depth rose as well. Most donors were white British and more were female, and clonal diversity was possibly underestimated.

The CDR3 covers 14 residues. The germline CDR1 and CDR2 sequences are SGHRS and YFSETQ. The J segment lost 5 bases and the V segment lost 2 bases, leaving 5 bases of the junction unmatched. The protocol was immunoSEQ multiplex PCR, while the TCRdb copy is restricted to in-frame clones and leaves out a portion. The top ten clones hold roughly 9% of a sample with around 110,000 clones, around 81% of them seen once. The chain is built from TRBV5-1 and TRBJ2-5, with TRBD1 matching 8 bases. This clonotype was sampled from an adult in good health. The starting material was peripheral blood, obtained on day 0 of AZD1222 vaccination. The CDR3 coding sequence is TGCGCCAGCAGCTTCCAGGGGGCGCACGAGACCCAGTACTTC. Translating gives CASSFQGAHETQYF. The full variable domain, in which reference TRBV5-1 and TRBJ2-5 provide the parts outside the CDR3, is KAGVTQTPRYLIKTRGQQVTLSCSPISGHRSVSWYQQTPGQGLQFLFEYFSETQRNKGNFPGRFSGRQFSNSRSEMNVSTLELGDSALYLCASSFQGAHETQYFGPGTRLLVL.